The next 18 T cell receptor beta chains were all read from a single sample in a study of blood T cell repertoires in COVID-19. TCRdb's table, derived via immunoSEQ multiplex PCR, lists solely in-frame clones and lacks some. The sample holds around 270,000 clones, around 89% seen once. Sequencing was carried out using peripheral blood. The source is a man aged 30 to 39 with acute or convalescent COVID-19.

A few counts support this clone. J is TRBJ2-1 and V is TRBV6-5, with D perhaps matching TRBD2 (7 bases). The CDR3 is 13 amino acids. Germline CDR1 MNHEY, CDR2 SVGAGI. Trimming removed 5 bases at V and 4 bases at J, with 9 bases between. DNA for the CDR3: TGTGCCAGCAGTAGGGGGGGGTACAATGAGCAGTTCTTC. It is translated as CASSRGGYNEQFF.

This clone appeared a single time. DNA of the CDR3: TGTGCCAGCAGTTCGGGGGTGGGGAACTATGGCTACACCTTC. Its translation: CASSSGVGNYGYTF. The J gene is TRBJ1-2, the V gene TRBV28; the D gene is possibly TRBD1 (5 bases). V lost 4 bases to trimming and J lost 2 bases, with 11 bases between them. The CDR3 sequence is 14 residues long. Looked up from germline, CDR1 is MDHEN and CDR2 is SYDVKM.

The J gene is TRBJ2-7, the V gene TRBV25-1; D unclear. Looked up from germline, CDR1 is MGHDK and CDR2 is SYGVNS. This CDR3 contains 15 residues. Trimming stripped 3 bases from V and 2 bases from J, with 14 bases between. The CDR3 here is CASSDETRIPYEQYF. The CDR3 coding sequence is TGTGCCAGCAGTGATGAAACTCGCATTCCCTACGAGCAGTACTTC.

The V call is TRBV30, the J call TRBJ2-3; TRBD1 matches 9 bases. J was trimmed by 4 bases and V by 4 bases; bases with no gene match: 6. The germline CDR1 and CDR2 sequences are GTSNPN and SVGIG (reference sequence). The CDR3 is 14 residues long. The CDR3 sequence: CAWTRRTGADTQYF. In nucleotides, the CDR3 is TGTGCCTGGACCCGGAGGACAGGGGCAGATACGCAGTATTTT. Full variable domain (remainder filled in from reference TRBV30 and TRBJ2-3): SQTIHQWPATLVQPVGSPLSLECTVEGTSNPNLYWYRQAAGRGLQLLFYSVGIGQISSEVPQNLSASRPQDRQFILSSKKLLLSDSGFYLCAWTRRTGADTQYFGPGTRLTVL.

The DNA of the CDR3 is TGTGCCAGCAGCTTAGGAGGGTACGATGAAAAACTGTTTTTT. Translating gives CASSLGGYDEKLFF. The chain is built from TRBV7-6 and TRBJ1-4; D unresolved. The CDR3 has 14 amino acids. Trimming took 1 base from V and 6 from J, leaving 9 bases between them. The germline CDR1 and CDR2 sequences are SGHVS and FNYEAQ.

The chain joins TRBV5-1 to TRBJ1-6; no firm D call. The germline gives CDR1 SGHRS, CDR2 YFSETQ. The V and J ends lost 4 bases and 3 bases respectively, with 14 bases between them. There are 16 residues in the CDR3. CDR3 sequence (DNA): TGCGCCAGCAGCCCCGCGGCGGTGTACTATAATTCACCCCTCCACTTT. It specifies CASSPAAVYYNSPLHF.

J is TRBJ1-2 and V is TRBV19; TRBD1 is a possible D gene (5 bases). V lost 2 bases and J lost 6, with 25 bases in between. Per the germline V gene, CDR1 is LNHDA and CDR2 is SQIVND (reference sequence). CDR3 length: 18 amino acids. As DNA, the CDR3 is TGTGCCAGTAGTATACACGGGGCGGGGTATCTGGGTCGACATGGCTACACCTTC. Its protein is CASSIHGAGYLGRHGYTF.

The V gene is TRBV5-1, the J gene TRBJ1-3; D call uncertain. Looked up from germline, CDR1 is SGHRS and CDR2 is YFSETQ. Trimming took off 0 bases at V and 1 base at J, with 11 bases between the two ends. This CDR3 has 16 residues. Written as DNA, the CDR3 is TGCGCCAGCAGCTTGGACAGTGACGGTTCTGGAAACACCATATATTTT. Amino acid sequence: CASSLDSDGSGNTIYF. The variable domain in full, completed from reference TRBV5-1 and TRBJ1-3, reads KAGVTQTPRYLIKTRGQQVTLSCSPISGHRSVSWYQQTPGQGLQFLFEYFSETQRNKGNFPGRFSGRQFSNSRSEMNVSTLELGDSALYLCASSLDSDGSGNTIYFGEGSWLTVV.

The rearrangement joins TRBV11-3 to TRBJ2-7; 8 bases are shared with TRBD2. The CDR3 consists of 13 residues. Trimming took 4 bases from V and 5 from J; bases not matched to a gene: 4. Germline CDR1 SGHNT, CDR2 YENEEA. CDR3 DNA sequence: TGTGCCAGCAGCTCGGGGGGGAGAGACGAGCAGTACTTC. Protein product: CASSSGGRDEQYF.

The J gene is TRBJ1-1, the V gene TRBV6-6; 9 positions agree with TRBD1. Germline values: CDR1 MNHNY, CDR2 SVGAGI (reference sequence). This CDR3 region has 12 residues. J gave up 10 bases and V 0 bases, and 0 bases lay outside the gene matches. Written as DNA, the CDR3 is TGTGCCAGCAGTTACTCACAGGGGGCAGCTTTCTTT. Encoded protein: CASSYSQGAAFF.

V and J are TRBV7-8 and TRBJ1-3; TRBD1 matches 7 bases. CDR3 size: 18 residues. Trimming removed 2 bases from V and 2 bases from J; junction bases left unmatched: 12. Germline V gene sequence: CDR1 SGHVS, CDR2 FQNEAQ. The chain's CDR3 is CASSLRQGKVSAGNTIYF. CDR3 DNA sequence: TGTGCCAGCAGCTTAAGACAGGGAAAGGTCTCCGCTGGAAACACCATATATTTT.

The chain is built from TRBV15 and TRBJ1-2, with TRBD1 as a possible D gene (5 bases). With 0 bases removed from V and 2 bases from J, the gap between germline ends came to 10 bases. The CDR3 is 15 residues long. The germline gives CDR1 LNHNV, CDR2 YYDKDF (reference sequence). In DNA, the CDR3 is TGTGCCACCAGCAGAGAACGGGGGTTAAACTATGGCTACACCTTC. Its protein product is CATSRERGLNYGYTF.

The chain has TRBV11-2 and TRBJ2-7; TRBD2 matches 9 bases. Germline CDR1 reads SGHAT; CDR2 reads FQNNGV. This CDR3 has 16 residues. J was trimmed by 0 bases and V by 6 bases; bases with no gene match: 9. The CDR3 region has the DNA TGTGCCAGCAGTCGGCTAGCGGGAATCTTCTCCTACGAGCAGTACTTC. Translated, it gives CASSRLAGIFSYEQYF. Drawing the rest from reference TRBV11-2 and TRBJ2-7, the complete variable domain is EAGVAQSPRYKIIEKRQSVAFWCNPISGHATLYWYQQILGQGPKLLIQFQNNGVVDDSQLPKDRFSAERLKGVDSTLKIQPAKLEDSAVYLCASSRLAGIFSYEQYFGPGTRLTVT.

The CDR3 loop reads CASSVATGALPTDTQYF. The CDR3 bases are TGTGCCAGCAGCGTAGCTACAGGGGCTCTGCCCACAGATACGCAGTATTTT. The chain employs TRBV9 and TRBJ2-3; 7 bases align to TRBD1. Germline V gene data show CDR1 as SGDLS and CDR2 as YYNGEE. The length of the CDR3 is 17 residues. V trimming: 0 bases; J trimming: 2 bases; junction bases outside the gene matches: 9.

A single count supports this clone. CDR3 protein: CASSFTGEGNQPQHF. The CDR3 DNA sequence: TGTGCCAGCAGTTTCACAGGGGAGGGCAATCAGCCCCAGCATTTT. The chain carries TRBV27 and TRBJ1-5, with TRBD1 matching 7 bases. V trimming: 3 bases; J trimming: 2 bases; junction bases outside the gene matches: 4. The CDR3 is 15 amino acids. Germline V gene data show CDR1 as MNHEY and CDR2 as SMNVEV (reference sequence).

The chain is built from TRBV27 and TRBJ2-1; 8 nucleotides match TRBD1. The CDR3 has 15 amino acids. Per the germline V gene, CDR1 is MNHEY and CDR2 is SMNVEV (reference sequence). V lost 4 bases, J lost 4 bases, and 6 bases stayed unmatched. DNA of the CDR3: TGTGCCAGCAGTTGGGACAGGACCTTATACAATGAGCAGTTCTTC. It translates to CASSWDRTLYNEQFF.

The V and J genes are TRBV6-5 and TRBJ1-4; D remains unclear. The V and J ends lost 0 bases and 7 bases respectively, with 9 bases between them. CDR1 MNHEY and CDR2 SVGAGI come from the germline V gene. This CDR3 is built from 14 residues. DNA for the CDR3: TGTGCCAGCAGTTACTCCGGGGTCAGTGAAAAACTGTTTTTT. This codes for CASSYSGVSEKLFF.

This clone was seen once. The chain recombines TRBV24-1 with TRBJ2-5, with TRBD1 identical over 9 bases. Germline CDR1 KGHDR, CDR2 SFDVKD. The CDR3 extends over 15 amino acids. V lost 11 bases and J lost 4; bases outside the gene matches: 13. The CDR3 DNA sequence: TGTGCCAGAGTTCAGGGACAGGGTAAAGGAGAGACCCAGTACTTC. As protein: CARVQGQGKGETQYF.